This TCR beta chain was profiled in a study of shared clonotypes between healthy human individuals. Study overall: Participating donors consisted of a couple of women and a few men aged 18 to 49.

V dropped 0 bases and J dropped 2 bases, with 7 bases sitting between them. Per the germline V gene, CDR1 is KGHSH and CDR2 is LQKENI. The CDR3 has 14 amino acids. Splitting the CD4+ cells yielded a CD45RA+ naive subset and a CD45RA-negative memory subset. Sequencing used immunoSEQ multiplex PCR; TCRdb keeps in-frame clones, though not all of them. The sample records over a million clones, around 98% being singletons. The sequence came from a man younger than 40 in good health. The sample was naive CD4+ T cells sorted from blood. Subset given: CD45RA+ positively selected. The V gene is TRBV18, the J gene TRBJ2-5; D is uncertain. The CDR3: CASSPPAQQETQYF. CDR3 in DNA: TGTGCCAGCTCACCACCGGCACAGCAAGAGACCCAGTACTTC.